This T cell receptor (beta chain) was observed in a study of blood T cell repertoires in COVID-19. At the level of the study: The United States, Italy and Spain were the sources of the acute and convalescent COVID-19 samples. The cDNA or gDNA used as material had been derived from T cells, B-cell-depleted T cells, or PBMCs.

V dropped 2 bases and J dropped 2 bases, with 12 bases sitting between them. The CDR3 extends over 15 amino acids. CDR1 and CDR2 (germline): LNHDA, SQIVND (reference sequence). Methods used by the authors: Counts of nucleated cells, estimated from reference gene primer amplification, were obtained. Generated by immunoSEQ multiplex PCR, the TCRdb table keeps only in-frame clones and is missing some. Clone size and the V and J calls come from that table; the DNA yielded D and trimming. The profile shows 150,000 or so clones, roughly 90% of them singletons. The chain employs TRBV19 and TRBJ1-2; possibly TRBD1 for D (5 bases). The receptor was derived from a man in his fifties or sixties with acute or convalescent COVID-19. Material for sequencing was peripheral blood. CDR3 DNA sequence: TGTGCCAGTAGTATAAGGGGCAGCAACAACTATGGCTACACCTTC. Residues: CASSIRGSNNYGYTF.